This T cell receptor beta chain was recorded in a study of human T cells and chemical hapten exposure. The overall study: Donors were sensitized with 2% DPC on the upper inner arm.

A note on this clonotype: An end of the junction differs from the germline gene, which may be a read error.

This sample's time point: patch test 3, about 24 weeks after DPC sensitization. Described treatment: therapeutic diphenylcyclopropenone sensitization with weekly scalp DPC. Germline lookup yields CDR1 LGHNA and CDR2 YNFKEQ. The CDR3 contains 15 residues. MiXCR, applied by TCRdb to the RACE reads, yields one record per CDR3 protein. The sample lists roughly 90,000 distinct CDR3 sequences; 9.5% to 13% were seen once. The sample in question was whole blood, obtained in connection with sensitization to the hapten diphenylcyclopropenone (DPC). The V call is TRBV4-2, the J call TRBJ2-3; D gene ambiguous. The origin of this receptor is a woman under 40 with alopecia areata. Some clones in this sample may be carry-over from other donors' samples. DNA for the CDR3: TGTGCCAGCAGCCCCTACACCCAACGCACAGATATGCAGTATTTT. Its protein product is CASSPYTQRTDMQYF.